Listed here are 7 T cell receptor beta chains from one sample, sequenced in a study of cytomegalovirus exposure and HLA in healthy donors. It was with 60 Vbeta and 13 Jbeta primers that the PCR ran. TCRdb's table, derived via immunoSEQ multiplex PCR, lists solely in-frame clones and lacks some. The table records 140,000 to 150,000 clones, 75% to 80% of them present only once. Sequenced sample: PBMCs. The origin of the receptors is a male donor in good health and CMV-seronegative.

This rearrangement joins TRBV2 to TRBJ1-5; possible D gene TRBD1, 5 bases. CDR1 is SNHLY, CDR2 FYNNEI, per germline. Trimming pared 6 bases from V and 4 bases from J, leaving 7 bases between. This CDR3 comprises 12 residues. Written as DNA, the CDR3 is TGTGCCAGCAGCCGGGGGAATCAGCCCCAGCATTTT. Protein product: CASSRGNQPQHF.

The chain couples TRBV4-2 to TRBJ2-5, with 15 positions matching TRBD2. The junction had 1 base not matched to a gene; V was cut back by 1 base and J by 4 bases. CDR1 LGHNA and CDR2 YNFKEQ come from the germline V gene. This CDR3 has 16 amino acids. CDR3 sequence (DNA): TGTGCCAGCAGCCAAGGGACTAGCGGGGGGGGAGAGACCCAGTACTTC. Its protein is CASSQGTSGGGETQYF.

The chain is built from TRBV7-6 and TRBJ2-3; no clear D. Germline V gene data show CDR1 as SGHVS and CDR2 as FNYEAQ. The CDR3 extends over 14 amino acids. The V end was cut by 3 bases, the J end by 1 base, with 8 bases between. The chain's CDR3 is CASSLTGGTDTQYF. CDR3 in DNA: TGTGCCAGCAGCTTGACCGGAGGCACAGATACGCAGTATTTT.

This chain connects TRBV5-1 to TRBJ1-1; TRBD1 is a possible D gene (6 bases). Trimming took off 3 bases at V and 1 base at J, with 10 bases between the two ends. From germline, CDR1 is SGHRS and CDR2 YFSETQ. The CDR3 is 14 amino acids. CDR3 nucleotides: TGCGCCAGCAGCTCCCGGACAGAGAACACTGAAGCTTTCTTT. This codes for CASSSRTENTEAFF. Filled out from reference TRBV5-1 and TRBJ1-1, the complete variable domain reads KAGVTQTPRYLIKTRGQQVTLSCSPISGHRSVSWYQQTPGQGLQFLFEYFSETQRNKGNFPGRFSGRQFSNSRSEMNVSTLELGDSALYLCASSSRTENTEAFFGQGTRLTVV.

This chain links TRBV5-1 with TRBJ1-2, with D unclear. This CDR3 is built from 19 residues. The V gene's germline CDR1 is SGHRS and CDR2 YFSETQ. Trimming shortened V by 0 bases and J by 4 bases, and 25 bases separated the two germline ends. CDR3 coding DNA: TGCGCCAGCAGCTTGGTGGGGATTACCGCTTCCGGGGAAAGCTATGGCTACACCTTC. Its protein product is CASSLVGITASGESYGYTF.

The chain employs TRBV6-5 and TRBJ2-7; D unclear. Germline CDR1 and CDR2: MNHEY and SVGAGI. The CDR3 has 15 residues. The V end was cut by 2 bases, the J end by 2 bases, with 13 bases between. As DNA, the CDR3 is TGTGCCAGCAGTTACAAGTTTCAGGATACCTACGAGCAGTACTTC. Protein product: CASSYKFQDTYEQYF.

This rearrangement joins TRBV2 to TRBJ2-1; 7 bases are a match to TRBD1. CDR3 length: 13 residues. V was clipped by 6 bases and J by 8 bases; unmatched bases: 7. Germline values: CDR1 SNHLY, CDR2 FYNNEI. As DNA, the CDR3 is TGTGCCAGCAGGGAACAGGGGTCCGATGAGCAGTTCTTC. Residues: CASREQGSDEQFF.